The 26 T cell receptor beta chains presented below share a single source sample, sequenced in a study of blood T cell repertoires in COVID-19. The protocol was immunoSEQ multiplex PCR, while the TCRdb copy is restricted to in-frame clones and leaves out a portion. The sample gives about 110,000 clones, roughly 79% of which show up once; approximately 9% is in the top ten. Sequencing was carried out using peripheral blood. Receptors were obtained from a woman in her sixties or seventies with acute or convalescent COVID-19.

This clone was counted only a few times. The chain couples TRBV14 to TRBJ2-7; D is unresolved. From germline, CDR1 is SGHDN and CDR2 FVKESK. V lost 4 bases, J lost 1 base, and 8 bases lay in between. The CDR3 has 13 residues. CDR3 loop: CASSLLESYEQYF. As DNA, the CDR3 is TGTGCCAGCAGCCTATTAGAGTCCTACGAGCAGTACTTC. Based on the CDR3 plus reference TRBV14 and TRBJ2-7, the full variable domain is EAGVTQFPSHSVIEKGQTVTLRCDPISGHDNLYWYRRVMGKEIKFLLHFVKESKQDESGMPNNRFLAERTGGTYSTLKVQPAELEDSGVYFCASSLLESYEQYFGPGTRLTVT.

This chain's CDR3 is CASSELRGRSETQYF. The CDR3 DNA follows: TGTGCCAGCAGTGAATTGCGGGGGAGGTCGGAGACCCAGTACTTC. The rearrangement links TRBV2 to TRBJ2-5, with 7 positions matching TRBD2. Trimming cost V 2 bases and J 5 bases; bases outside gene matches: 8. The CDR3 totals 15 residues. CDR1 and CDR2 (germline): SNHLY, FYNNEI.

This chain connects TRBV5-1 to TRBJ1-3; no clear D. The CDR3 extends over 15 amino acids. V was clipped by 3 bases and J by 2 bases, with 12 bases between them. Germline CDR1 and CDR2: SGHRS and YFSETQ. CDR3 bases: TGCGCCAGCAGCTCCGGAGCGGGGACTGGAAACACCATATATTTT. Amino acids: CASSSGAGTGNTIYF.

The chain employs TRBV19 and TRBJ1-2; D possibly corresponds to TRBD1 (5 bases). CDR3 length equals 13 residues. The V gene's germline CDR1 is LNHDA and CDR2 SQIVND (reference sequence). Trimming removed 10 bases at V and 5 bases at J, with 17 bases between. The CDR3 is CATQLPGTYGYTF. In DNA, the CDR3 is TGTGCCACCCAACTTCCCGGGACTTATGGCTACACCTTC. The full variable domain, rest sourced from reference TRBV19 and TRBJ1-2, is DGGITQSPKYLFRKEGQNVTLSCEQNLNHDAMYWYRQDPGQGLRLIYYSQIVNDFQKGDIAEGYSVSREKKESFPLTVTSAQKNPTAFYLCATQLPGTYGYTFGSGTRLTVV.

The gene calls are TRBV6-2 or TRBV6-3 and TRBJ2-2, with TRBD2 matching 13 bases. V lost 5 bases to trimming and J lost 7 bases; unmatched junction nucleotides: 7. The CDR3 covers 16 residues. Germline assignment: CDR1 MNHEY and CDR2 SVGEGT. CDR3 loop: CASSLPTSGRFGELFF. The CDR3 nucleotides read TGTGCCAGCAGTCTCCCGACTAGCGGGAGGTTCGGGGAGCTGTTTTTT.

V is TRBV20-1 and J is TRBJ2-1; TRBD2 aligns across 9 bases. CDR3 length: 14 residues. Germline V lookup: CDR1 DFQATT, CDR2 SNEGSKA (reference sequence). J lost 7 bases, V lost 3 bases, and 7 bases had no gene match. CDR3 loop: CSASFGGRDNEQFF. The CDR3 DNA sequence: TGCAGTGCTAGTTTCGGCGGGAGGGATAATGAGCAGTTCTTC.

V usage is TRBV2 and J usage is TRBJ2-7; 8 nucleotides agree with TRBD1. The CDR3 is 14 amino acids. Trimming at V came to 8 bases and at J to 3 bases, leaving 9 bases not matched to a gene. The germline gives CDR1 SNHLY, CDR2 FYNNEI. The CDR3 DNA follows: TGTGCCAGCTCCCGGACAGGGCGAAACTACGAGCAGTACTTC. Translating it yields CASSRTGRNYEQYF.

CDR3: CASSLLDRDLGYTF. The CDR3 DNA reads as TGTGCCAGTAGCCTCCTCGACAGGGACCTGGGCTACACCTTC. This chain uses TRBV19 with TRBJ1-2, with 7 bases identical to TRBD1. The CDR3 length is 14 residues. The V gene end was trimmed by 6 bases and the J gene end by 8 bases; junction bases not matched to a gene: 12. Germline CDR1 LNHDA, CDR2 SQIVND (reference sequence).

V usage is TRBV7-2 and J usage is TRBJ2-7, with 8 bases fitting TRBD1. CDR1 is SGHTA, CDR2 FQGNSA, per germline. V dropped 0 bases and J dropped 1; count of bases not matched to a gene: 11. This CDR3 has 18 amino acids. This CDR3 reads CASSLAIGGRGRSYEQYF. The DNA of the CDR3 is TGTGCCAGCAGCTTAGCGATAGGCGGCAGGGGGCGATCCTACGAGCAGTACTTC. The full variable domain, rest sourced from reference TRBV7-2 and TRBJ2-7, is GAGVSQSPSNKVTEKGKDVELRCDPISGHTALYWYRQSLGQGLEFLIYFQGNSAPDKSGLPSDRFSAERTGGSVSTLTIQRTQQEDSAVYLCASSLAIGGRGRSYEQYFGPGTRLTVT.

The genes are TRBV19 and TRBJ1-1, with 9 nucleotides matching TRBD1. Germline assignment: CDR1 LNHDA and CDR2 SQIVND (reference sequence). V shed 1 base and J 8 bases; nucleotides not matched to a gene: 8. This CDR3 is 15 amino acids long. The CDR3 loop reads CASSIVGQGQREAFF. The CDR3 DNA reads TGTGCCAGTAGTATAGTGGGACAGGGCCAGAGGGAAGCTTTCTTT.

The genes are TRBV9 and TRBJ2-1; the D gene is possibly TRBD2 (6 bases). V dropped 4 bases and J dropped 8 bases, with 19 bases sitting between them. The CDR3 runs 15 residues. Germline-derived CDR1 and CDR2 are SGDLS and YYNGEE. For the CDR3, the DNA is TGTGCCAGCAGCAAAGGAGGGAGGATCTCGGATGAGCAGTTCTTC. It yields the protein CASSKGGRISDEQFF.

The chain couples TRBV6-2 or TRBV6-3 to TRBJ2-7; no clear D gene. The V end lost 6 bases, the J end lost 3 bases, and 9 bases lay between the germline ends. Germline CDR1 is MNHEY and CDR2 is SVGEGT. This CDR3 contains 12 residues. CDR3 in DNA: TGTGCCAGCAGCAAAGAGGACTACGAGCAGTACTTC. The encoded protein is CASSKEDYEQYF.

Concerning this clone: At one end the junction does not follow the germline gene, possibly because of a read error. The chain couples TRBV7-9 to TRBJ2-2; TRBD1 might be the D (6 bases). The germline V gene has CDR1 SEHNR and CDR2 FQNEAQ (reference sequence). The CDR3 loop spans 16 amino acids. In DNA form, the CDR3 reads TGTGCCAGCAACCCCCAGGGGAAGCCCCAACACCGGGGAGCTGTTTTT. Translating gives CASNPQGKPQHRGAVF.

The chain has TRBV5-6 and TRBJ1-2; D gene unclear. Germline V gives CDR1 SGHDT, CDR2 YYEEEE. V lost 6 bases and J 8 bases, leaving 17 bases between the germline ends. The CDR3 is 13 amino acids. CDR3 amino acids: CASTSNTGWGYTF. In DNA form, the CDR3 reads TGTGCCAGCACCTCAAATACGGGTTGGGGCTACACCTTC. The variable domain in full, completed from reference TRBV5-6 and TRBJ1-2, reads DAGVTQSPTHLIKTRGQQVTLRCSPKSGHDTVSWYQQALGQGPQFIFQYYEEEERQRGNFPDRFSGHQFPNYSSELNVNALLLGDSALYLCASTSNTGWGYTFGSGTRLTVV.

The rearrangement uses TRBV28 and TRBJ2-3; maybe TRBD1 (7 bases). The CDR3 is made up of 17 amino acids. CDR1 and CDR2 (germline): MDHEN, SYDVKM. The V end was cut by 5 bases, the J end by 3 bases, with 21 bases between. For the CDR3, the DNA is TGTGCCAGCAGTCGGCAGGGGGGCCCATTTAGTACAGATACGCAGTATTTT. Translation gives CASSRQGGPFSTDTQYF.

V gene TRBV29-1 combines with J gene TRBJ2-7; 9 nucleotides line up with TRBD1. The V gene's germline CDR1 is SQVTM and CDR2 ANQGSEA. This CDR3 has 19 residues. The V segment lost 1 base and the J segment 3 bases; nucleotides outside the gene matches: 19. CDR3 nucleotides: TGCAGCGTTGAAGTTCCGACAATGGCCTTCGACAGGGGGTTCTACGAGCAGTACTTC. Residues: CSVEVPTMAFDRGFYEQYF.

There are a few counts of this clone. The chain is built from TRBV19 and TRBJ2-7; tentatively, D is TRBD2 (5 bases). Germline CDR1 LNHDA, CDR2 SQIVND (reference sequence). The CDR3 length is 16 residues. V shed 4 bases and J shed 1 base, with 17 bases lying between them. The CDR3 region is CASSTTSRGLSYEQYF. Here the CDR3 DNA reads TGTGCCAGTAGTACCACCTCACGGGGTTTATCCTACGAGCAGTACTTC.

Here the CDR3 DNA reads TGTGCCAGCAGCACAGGGAGCTCTGGGGCCAACGTCCTGACTTTC. It encodes CASSTGSSGANVLTF. The chain uses TRBV7-2 and TRBJ2-6; D possibly corresponds to TRBD1 (6 bases). Trimming took off 5 bases at V and 0 bases at J, with 8 bases between the two ends. The CDR3 sequence is 15 residues long. Germline-derived CDR1 and CDR2 are SGHTA and FQGNSA.

This chain links TRBV12-3 or TRBV12-4 with TRBJ2-1; tentative D call: TRBD2 (5 bases). The V end lost 4 bases, the J end lost 10 bases, and 11 bases lay between the germline ends. The CDR3 totals 12 residues. The CDR3 DNA sequence: TGTGCCAGCAGTTATTACGGGATAGAGCAGTTCTTC. This codes for CASSYYGIEQFF.

The chain joins TRBV7-2 to TRBJ1-2; the match to TRBD1 covers 9 bases. V was pared by 0 bases and J by 3 bases, with 2 bases of the junction left unmatched. Germline V lookup: CDR1 SGHTA, CDR2 FQGNSA. The CDR3 length is 15 residues. The CDR3: CASSLATGGDYGYTF. The CDR3 bases are TGTGCCAGCAGCTTAGCAACAGGGGGCGACTATGGCTACACCTTC.

V usage is TRBV9 and J usage is TRBJ2-3; 11 bases map to TRBD2. The CDR3 is 16 residues long. CDR1 is SGDLS, CDR2 YYNGEE, per germline. The junction had 4 bases not matched to a gene; V was cut back by 0 bases and J by 4 bases. The CDR3: CASSVALAGEADTQYF. The CDR3 DNA sequence: TGTGCCAGCAGCGTAGCACTAGCGGGAGAAGCAGATACGCAGTATTTT.

The chain uses TRBV18 and TRBJ1-1; D is possibly TRBD1 (5 bases). The CDR3 runs to 13 residues. Germline V lookup: CDR1 KGHSH, CDR2 LQKENI. V was clipped by 4 bases and J by 4 bases, with 10 bases between them. The CDR3 sequence is CASSRGQGTEAFF. CDR3 coding DNA: TGTGCCAGCTCACGGGGCCAGGGCACTGAAGCTTTCTTT.

The rearrangement links TRBV30 to TRBJ2-3, with 10 bases lining up with TRBD1. Germline V CDR1 and CDR2: GTSNPN, SVGIG (reference sequence). V was clipped by 2 bases and J by 5 bases; unmatched bases: 1. The CDR3 consists of 13 residues. The CDR3 region has the DNA TGTGCCTGGAGTTGGACAGGGGGAGATACGCAGTATTTT. Protein product: CAWSWTGGDTQYF.

V and J are TRBV5-1 and TRBJ1-5; 9 nucleotides align to TRBD1. The CDR3 is made up of 14 amino acids. The ends lost 4 bases at V and 7 bases at J; junction bases unmatched: 6. Germline V gene lookup returns CDR1 SGHRS and CDR2 YFSETQ. The CDR3 DNA reads as TGCGCCAGCAGCGAGGGACAGGGTCGACAGCCCCAGCATTTT. Protein: CASSEGQGRQPQHF.

The rearrangement uses TRBV28 and TRBJ2-1; D may be TRBD2 (6 bases). The germline gives CDR1 MDHEN, CDR2 SYDVKM. The V gene lost 6 bases and the J gene lost 2 bases, with 8 bases spanning the gap. This CDR3 is 13 amino acids long. The CDR3, as DNA: TGTGCCAGCAGGGCTAGCGCCTACAATGAGCAGTTCTTC. It specifies CASRASAYNEQFF.

The chain uses TRBV30 and TRBJ1-2, with TRBD1 identical over 9 bases. With V trimmed by 3 bases and J by 2 bases, 1 base remained unmatched. The CDR3 runs to 13 residues. The germline CDR1 and CDR2 sequences are GTSNPN and SVGIG (reference sequence). CDR3 protein: CAWRGQGNYGYTF. The DNA of the CDR3 is TGTGCCTGGAGAGGACAGGGGAACTATGGCTACACCTTC.